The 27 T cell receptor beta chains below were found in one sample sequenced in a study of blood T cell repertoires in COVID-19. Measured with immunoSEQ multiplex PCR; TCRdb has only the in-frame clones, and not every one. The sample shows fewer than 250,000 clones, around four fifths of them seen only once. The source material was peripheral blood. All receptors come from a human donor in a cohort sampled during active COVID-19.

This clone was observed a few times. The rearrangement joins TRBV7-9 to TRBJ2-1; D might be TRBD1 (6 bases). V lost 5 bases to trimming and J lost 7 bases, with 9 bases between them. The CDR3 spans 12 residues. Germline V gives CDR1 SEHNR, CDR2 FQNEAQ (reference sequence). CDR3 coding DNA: TGTGCCAGCAGCCCCGGACAGAATGAGCAGTTCTTC. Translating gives CASSPGQNEQFF.

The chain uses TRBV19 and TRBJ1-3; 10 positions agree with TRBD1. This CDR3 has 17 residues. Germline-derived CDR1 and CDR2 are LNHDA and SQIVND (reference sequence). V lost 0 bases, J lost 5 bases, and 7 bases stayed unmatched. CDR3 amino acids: CASSIDRPGQGRNTIYF. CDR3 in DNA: TGTGCCAGTAGTATAGATCGACCGGGACAGGGGCGAAACACCATATATTTT.

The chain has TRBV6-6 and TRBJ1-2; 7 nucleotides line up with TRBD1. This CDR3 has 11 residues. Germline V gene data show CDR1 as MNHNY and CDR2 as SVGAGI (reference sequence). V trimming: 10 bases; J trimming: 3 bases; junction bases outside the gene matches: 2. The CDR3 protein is CATGQDYGYTF. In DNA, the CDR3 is TGTGCCACCGGACAGGACTATGGCTACACCTTC.

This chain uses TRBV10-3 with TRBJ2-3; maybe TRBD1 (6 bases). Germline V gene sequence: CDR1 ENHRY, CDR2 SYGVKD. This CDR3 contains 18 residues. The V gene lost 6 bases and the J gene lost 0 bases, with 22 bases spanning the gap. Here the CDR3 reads CAISTPPRGLFSTDTQYF. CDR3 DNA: TGTGCCATCAGCACTCCCCCCAGGGGATTATTTAGCACAGATACGCAGTATTTT.

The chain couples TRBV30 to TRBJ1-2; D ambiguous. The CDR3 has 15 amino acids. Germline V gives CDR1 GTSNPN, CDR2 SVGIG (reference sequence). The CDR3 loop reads CALDVPEIRGYGYTF. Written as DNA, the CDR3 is TGTGCGCTGGATGTCCCCGAAATCCGGGGCTATGGCTACACCTTC.

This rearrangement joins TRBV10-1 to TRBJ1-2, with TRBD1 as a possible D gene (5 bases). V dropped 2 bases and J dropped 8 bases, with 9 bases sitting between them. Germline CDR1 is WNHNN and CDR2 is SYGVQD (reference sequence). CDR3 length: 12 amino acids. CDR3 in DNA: TGCGCCAGCAGTGAGATCGGACAAGGCTACACCTTC. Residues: CASSEIGQGYTF.

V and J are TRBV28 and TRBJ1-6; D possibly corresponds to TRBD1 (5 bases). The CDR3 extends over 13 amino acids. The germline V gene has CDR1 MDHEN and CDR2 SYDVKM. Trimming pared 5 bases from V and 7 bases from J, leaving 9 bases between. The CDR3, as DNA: TGTGCCAGCAGTCTGGGGGGGAATTCACCCCTCCACTTT. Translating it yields CASSLGGNSPLHF.

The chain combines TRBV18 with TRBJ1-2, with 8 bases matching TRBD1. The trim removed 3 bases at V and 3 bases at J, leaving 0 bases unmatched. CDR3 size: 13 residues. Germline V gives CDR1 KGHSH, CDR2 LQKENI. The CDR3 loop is CASSPDRDYGYTF. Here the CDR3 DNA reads TGTGCCAGCTCACCGGACAGGGACTATGGCTACACCTTC.

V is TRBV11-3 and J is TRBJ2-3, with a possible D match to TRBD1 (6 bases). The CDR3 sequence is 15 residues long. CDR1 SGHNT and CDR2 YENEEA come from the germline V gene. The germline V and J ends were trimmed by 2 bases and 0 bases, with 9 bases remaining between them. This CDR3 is CASSLQGQSTDTQYF. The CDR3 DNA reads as TGTGCCAGCAGCTTACAAGGACAGAGCACAGATACGCAGTATTTT. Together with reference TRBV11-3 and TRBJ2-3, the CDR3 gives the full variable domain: EAGVVQSPRYKIIEKKQPVAFWCNPISGHNTLYWYLQNLGQGPELLIRYENEEAVDDSQLPKDRFSAERLKGVDSTLKIQPAELGDSAVYLCASSLQGQSTDTQYFGPGTRLTVL.

DNA of the CDR3: TGTGCCAGCAGCCCGGGGAGACAGGGGAATTCACCCCTCCACTTT. This translates into CASSPGRQGNSPLHF. The chain combines TRBV3-1 (or the pseudogene TRBV3-2) with TRBJ1-6; 8 bases are shared with TRBD1. From germline, CDR1 is LGHDT and CDR2 YNNKEL (reference sequence). The V segment lost 4 bases and the J segment 7 bases; nucleotides outside the gene matches: 6. CDR3 length: 15 residues.

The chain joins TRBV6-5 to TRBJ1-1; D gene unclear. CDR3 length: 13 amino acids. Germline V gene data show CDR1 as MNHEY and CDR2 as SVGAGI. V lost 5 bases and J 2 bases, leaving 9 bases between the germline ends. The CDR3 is CASSSRGNTEAFF. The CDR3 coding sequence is TGTGCCAGCAGTAGCAGAGGTAACACTGAAGCTTTCTTT.

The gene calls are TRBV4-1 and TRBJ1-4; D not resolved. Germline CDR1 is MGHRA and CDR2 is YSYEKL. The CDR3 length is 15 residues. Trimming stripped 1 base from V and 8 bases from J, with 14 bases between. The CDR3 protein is CASSQGSFVLEKLFF. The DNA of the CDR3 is TGCGCCAGCAGCCAAGGAAGTTTCGTTCTAGAAAAACTGTTTTTT.

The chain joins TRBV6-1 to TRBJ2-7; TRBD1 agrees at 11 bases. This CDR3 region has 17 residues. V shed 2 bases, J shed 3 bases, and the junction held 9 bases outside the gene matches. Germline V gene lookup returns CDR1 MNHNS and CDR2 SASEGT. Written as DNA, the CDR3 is TGTGCCAGCAGTGAATTCCCTTGGGGGACAGGGGGCTACGAGCAGTACGTC. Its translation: CASSEFPWGTGGYEQYV.

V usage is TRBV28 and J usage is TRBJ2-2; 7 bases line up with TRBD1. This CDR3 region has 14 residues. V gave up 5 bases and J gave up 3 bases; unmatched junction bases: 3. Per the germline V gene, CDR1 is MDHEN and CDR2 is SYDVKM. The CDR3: CASSGDRHTGELFF. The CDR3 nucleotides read TGTGCCAGCAGTGGGGACAGACACACCGGGGAGCTGTTTTTT.

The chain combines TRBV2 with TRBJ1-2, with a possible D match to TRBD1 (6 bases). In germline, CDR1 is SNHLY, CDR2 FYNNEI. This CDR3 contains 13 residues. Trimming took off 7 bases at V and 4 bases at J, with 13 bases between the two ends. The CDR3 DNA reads TGTGCCAGCACTAGGGGGGGGCTCTATGGCTACACCTTC. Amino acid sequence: CASTRGGLYGYTF. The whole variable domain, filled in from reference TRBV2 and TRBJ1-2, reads EPEVTQTPSHQVTQMGQEVILRCVPISNHLYFYWYRQILGQKVEFLVSFYNNEISEKSEIFDDQFSVERPDGSNFTLKIRSTKLEDSAMYFCASTRGGLYGYTFGSGTRLTVV.

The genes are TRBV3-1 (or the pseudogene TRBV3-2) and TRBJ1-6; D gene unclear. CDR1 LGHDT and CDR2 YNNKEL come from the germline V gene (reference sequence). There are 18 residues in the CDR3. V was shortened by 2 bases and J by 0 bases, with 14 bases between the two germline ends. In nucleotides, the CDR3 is TGTGCCAGCAGCCAACCTCGGACGGGAAGCTCCTATAATTCACCCCTCCACTTT. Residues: CASSQPRTGSSYNSPLHF.

CDR3 residues: CAISPGRTYEQYF. CDR3 nucleotide sequence: TGTGCCATCAGCCCCGGGAGGACCTACGAGCAGTACTTC. V gene TRBV10-3 combines with J gene TRBJ2-7, with 7 nucleotides matching TRBD2. The trim removed 6 bases at V and 2 bases at J, leaving 4 bases unmatched. The CDR3 is 13 residues long. Germline V gene data show CDR1 as ENHRY and CDR2 as SYGVKD.

The CDR3 bases are TGTGCCAGCAGTGTGGTCAGGGGAGACACAGATACGCAGTATTTT. This codes for CASSVVRGDTDTQYF. The J gene is TRBJ2-3, the V gene TRBV2, with a tentative D call TRBD1 (6 bases). V lost 4 bases to trimming and J lost 2 bases, with 13 bases between them. Per germline, CDR1 SNHLY and CDR2 FYNNEI. The CDR3 spans 15 residues.

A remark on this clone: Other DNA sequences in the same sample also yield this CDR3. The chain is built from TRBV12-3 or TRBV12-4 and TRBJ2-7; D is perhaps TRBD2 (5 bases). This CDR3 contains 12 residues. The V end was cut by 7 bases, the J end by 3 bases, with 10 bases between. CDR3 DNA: TGTGCCAGCACTGCGGGCGGCTACGAGCAGTACTTC. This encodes CASTAGGYEQYF.

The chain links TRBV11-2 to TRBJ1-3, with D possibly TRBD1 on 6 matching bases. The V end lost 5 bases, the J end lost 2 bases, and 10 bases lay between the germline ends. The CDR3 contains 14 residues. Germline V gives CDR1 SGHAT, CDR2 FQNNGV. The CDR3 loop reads CASSQDRAGNTIYF. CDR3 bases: TGTGCCAGCAGCCAGGACAGAGCTGGAAACACCATATATTTT.

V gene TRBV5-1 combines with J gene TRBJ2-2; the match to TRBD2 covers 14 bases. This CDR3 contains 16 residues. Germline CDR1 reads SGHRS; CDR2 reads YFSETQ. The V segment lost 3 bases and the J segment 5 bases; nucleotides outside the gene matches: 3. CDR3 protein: CASSWGLAGVTGELFF. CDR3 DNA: TGCGCCAGCAGCTGGGGACTAGCGGGGGTTACCGGGGAGCTGTTTTTT.

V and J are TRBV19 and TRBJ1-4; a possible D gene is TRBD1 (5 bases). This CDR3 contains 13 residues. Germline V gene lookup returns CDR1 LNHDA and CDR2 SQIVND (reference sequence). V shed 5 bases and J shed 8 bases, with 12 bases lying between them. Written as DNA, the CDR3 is TGTGCCAGTAGTCCCGGACACGCGGAAAAACTGTTTTTT. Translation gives CASSPGHAEKLFF.

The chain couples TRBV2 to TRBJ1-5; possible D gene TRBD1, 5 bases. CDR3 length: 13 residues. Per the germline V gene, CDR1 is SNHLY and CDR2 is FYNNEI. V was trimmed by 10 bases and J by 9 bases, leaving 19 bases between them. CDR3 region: CATAGQSQGPQHF. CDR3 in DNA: TGTGCCACCGCTGGACAATCTCAAGGGCCCCAGCATTTT.

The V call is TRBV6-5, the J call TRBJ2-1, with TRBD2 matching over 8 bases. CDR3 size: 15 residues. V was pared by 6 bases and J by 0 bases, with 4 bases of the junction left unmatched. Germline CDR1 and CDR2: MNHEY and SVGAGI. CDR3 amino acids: CASSLAGASYNEQFF. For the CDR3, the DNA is TGTGCCAGCAGCCTAGCGGGCGCCTCCTACAATGAGCAGTTCTTC.

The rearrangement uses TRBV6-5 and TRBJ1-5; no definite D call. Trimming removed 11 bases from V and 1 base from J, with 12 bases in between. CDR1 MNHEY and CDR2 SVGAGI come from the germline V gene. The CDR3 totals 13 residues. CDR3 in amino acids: CAGRTESNQPQHF. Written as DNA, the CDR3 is TGTGCCGGTAGGACTGAAAGCAATCAGCCCCAGCATTTT.

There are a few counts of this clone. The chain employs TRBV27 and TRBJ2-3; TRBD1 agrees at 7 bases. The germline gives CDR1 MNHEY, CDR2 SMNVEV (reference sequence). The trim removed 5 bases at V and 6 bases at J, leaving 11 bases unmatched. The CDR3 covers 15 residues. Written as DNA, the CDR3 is TGTGCCAGCAGTCTGACAGGGTTTTTTTGGGATACGCAGTATTTT. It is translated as CASSLTGFFWDTQYF.

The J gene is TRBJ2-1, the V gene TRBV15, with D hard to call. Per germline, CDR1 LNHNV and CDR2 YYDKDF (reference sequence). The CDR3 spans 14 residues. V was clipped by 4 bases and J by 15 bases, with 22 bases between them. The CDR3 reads CATSKENQNYHPFF. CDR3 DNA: TGTGCCACCAGCAAAGAAAACCAAAACTACCACCCGTTCTTC. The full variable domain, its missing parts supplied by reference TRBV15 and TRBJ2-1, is DAMVIQNPRYQVTQFGKPVTLSCSQTLNHNVMYWYQQKSSQAPKLLFHYYDKDFNNEADTPDNFQSRRPNTSFCFLDIRSPGLGDTAMYLCATSKENQNYHPFFGPGTRLTVL.